This section outlines one T cell receptor beta chain sequence together with its context. What it recognizes is unknown. The entry originates in a study of TIL therapy for anti-PD-1-resistant metastatic lung cancer. Study outcomes and limitations: The cohort had more treatment-naive, never-smoker and oncogene-addicted patients than typical.

With 0 bases clipped from V and 2 bases from J, the junction kept 3 bases outside the gene matches. The CDR3 runs to 15 residues. CDR1 and CDR2 (germline): SGHRS, YFSETQ. Time point reported: pre-treatment sample, taken before nivolumab and TIL therapy. The libraries were made with immunoSEQ v3. Sequencing depth was approximately 2 million read pairs for survey level, roughly 4.5-6.5 million for deep. Sequenced by immunoSEQ multiplex PCR; TCRdb stores in-frame clones only, minus some. The sample carries tens of thousands of clones, roughly 85% recorded once. The chain carries TRBV5-1 and TRBJ1-2; 8 bases fit TRBD1. This specimen consisted of blood, obtained at baseline. The clonotype originates from a man aged 65-85 years with non-small cell lung cancer. CDR3 in DNA: TGCGCCAGCAGCTTGGCGACAGGGGTGAACTATGGCTACACCTTC. Its protein is CASSLATGVNYGYTF.